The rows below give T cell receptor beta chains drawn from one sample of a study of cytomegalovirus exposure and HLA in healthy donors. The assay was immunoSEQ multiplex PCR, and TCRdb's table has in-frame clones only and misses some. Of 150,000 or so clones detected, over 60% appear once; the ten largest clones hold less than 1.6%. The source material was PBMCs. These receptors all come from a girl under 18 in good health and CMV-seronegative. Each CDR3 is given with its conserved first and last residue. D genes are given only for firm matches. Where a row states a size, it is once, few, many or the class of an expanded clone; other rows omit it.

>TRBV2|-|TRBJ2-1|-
CASSLTSNEQFF
TGTGCCAGCAGTCTTACTAGCAATGAGCAGTTCTTC
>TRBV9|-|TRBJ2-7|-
CASTKVGGGEQYF
TGTGCCAGCACCAAAGTGGGGGGTGGGGAGCAGTACTTC
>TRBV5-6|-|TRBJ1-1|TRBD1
CASSPGQGMNTEAFF
TGTGCCAGCAGCCCGGGACAGGGTATGAACACTGAAGCTTTCTTT
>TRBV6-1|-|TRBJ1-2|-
CASRLANYGYTF
TGTGCCAGCAGATTAGCTAACTATGGCTACACCTTC
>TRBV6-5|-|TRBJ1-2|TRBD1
CASSPGTENHYGYTF
TGTGCCAGCAGCCCTGGGACAGAGAATCACTATGGCTACACCTTC
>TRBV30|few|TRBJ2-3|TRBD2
CASTGTSGGDTQYF
TGTGCCTCTACCGGGACTAGCGGGGGAGATACGCAGTATTTT
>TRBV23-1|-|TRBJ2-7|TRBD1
CASSQSADRAPKQYF
TGCGCCAGCAGTCAATCCGCGGACAGGGCCCCCAAGCAGTACTTC
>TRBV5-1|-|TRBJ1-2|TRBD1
CASSSGQMGLGYTF
TGCGCCAGCAGCTCGGGACAGATGGGACTTGGCTACACCTTC
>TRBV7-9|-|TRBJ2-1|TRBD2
CASSFVLAGDEQFF
TGTGCCAGCAGCTTTGTGCTAGCGGGGGATGAGCAGTTCTTC
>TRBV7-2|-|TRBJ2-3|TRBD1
CASSLGQGGPDTQYF
TGTGCCAGCAGCTTAGGACAGGGGGGCCCAGATACGCAGTATTTT
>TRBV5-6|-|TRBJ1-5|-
CASSLDRVGNQPQHF
TGTGCCAGCAGCTTGGACAGGGTTGGCAATCAGCCCCAGCATTTT
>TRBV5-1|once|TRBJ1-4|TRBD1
CASSLSGTDNEKLFF
TGCGCCAGCAGCCTATCGGGGACAGATAATGAAAAACTGTTTTTT
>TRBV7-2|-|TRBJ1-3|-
CASSLEGVSGNTIYF
TGTGCCAGCAGCTTAGAGGGAGTCTCTGGAAACACCATATATTTT
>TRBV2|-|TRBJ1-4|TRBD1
CASSKDRGREKLFF
TGTGCCAGCAGTAAAGACAGGGGGCGTGAAAAACTGTTTTTT
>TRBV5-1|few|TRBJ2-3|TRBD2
CASSSGLAGGPSTDTQYF
TGCGCCAGCAGCTCAGGACTAGCGGGGGGGCCCAGCACAGATACGCAGTATTTT
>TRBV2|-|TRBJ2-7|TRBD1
CASYRGTGGYEQYF
TGTGCCAGCTACAGAGGGACAGGGGGCTACGAGCAGTACTTC
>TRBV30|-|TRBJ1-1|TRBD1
CAWRTGGWGTEAFF
TGTGCCTGGAGGACAGGGGGATGGGGTACTGAAGCTTTCTTT
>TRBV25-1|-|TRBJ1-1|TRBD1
CASRMTGLNTEAFF
TGTGCCAGCAGAATGACAGGGTTGAACACTGAAGCTTTCTTT
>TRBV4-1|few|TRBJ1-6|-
CASSQVRIGNSPLHF
TGCGCCAGCAGCCAAGTGAGAATCGGGAATTCACCCCTCCACTTT
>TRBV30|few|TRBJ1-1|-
CAWTDYGTNTFF
TGTGCCTGGACGGATTATGGGACTAACACTTTCTTT
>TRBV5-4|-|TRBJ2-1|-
CASSLTAGAEQFF
TGTGCCAGCAGCTTGACGGCGGGGGCTGAGCAGTTCTTC
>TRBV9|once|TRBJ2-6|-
CASSGGTESSGANVLTF
TGTGCCAGCAGCGGCGGGACCGAATCCTCTGGGGCCAACGTCCTGACTTTC
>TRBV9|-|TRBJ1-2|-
CASSVVPSGDYGYTF
TGTGCCAGCAGCGTAGTCCCCTCCGGGGACTATGGCTACACCTTC
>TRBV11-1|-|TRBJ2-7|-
CASIQQNYEQYF
TGTGCCAGCATCCAACAGAACTACGAGCAGTACTTC
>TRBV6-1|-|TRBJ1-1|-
CASSRQGHPNTEAFF
TGTGCCAGCAGTCGCCAGGGACACCCGAACACTGAAGCTTTCTTT
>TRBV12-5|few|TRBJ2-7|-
CASANYEQYF
TGTGCTAGTGCCAACTACGAGCAGTACTTC
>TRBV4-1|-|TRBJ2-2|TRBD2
CASSPLGLAGASNTGELFF
TGCGCCAGCAGCCCCTTAGGACTAGCGGGGGCCTCGAACACCGGGGAGCTGTTTTTT
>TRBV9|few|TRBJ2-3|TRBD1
CASSGQGQGTETQYF
TGTGCCAGCAGCGGGCAAGGACAGGGGACTGAAACGCAGTATTTT
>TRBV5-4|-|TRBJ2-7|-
CASSPGGYYEQYF
TGTGCCAGCAGCCCCGGAGGGTACTACGAGCAGTACTTC
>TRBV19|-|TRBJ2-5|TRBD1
CASSPSGTGWEETQYF
TGTGCCAGTAGTCCTTCCGGGACAGGGTGGGAAGAGACCCAGTACTTC
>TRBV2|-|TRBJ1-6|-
CASSPYREALQPLHF
TGTGCCAGCAGTCCTTACAGGGAAGCTCTTCAGCCCCTCCACTTT
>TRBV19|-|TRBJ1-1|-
CASSIGTANTEAFF
TGTGCCAGTAGTATAGGGACAGCGAACACTGAAGCTTTCTTT
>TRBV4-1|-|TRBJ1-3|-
CASRTGHSGNTIYF
TGCGCCAGCAGGACGGGTCACTCTGGAAACACCATATATTTT
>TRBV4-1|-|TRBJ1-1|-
CASSLRTDMNTEAFF
TGCGCCAGCAGCCTCCGGACAGATATGAACACTGAAGCTTTCTTT
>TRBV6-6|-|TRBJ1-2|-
CASTPDSTYGYTF
TGTGCCAGCACTCCGGACAGCACCTATGGCTACACCTTC
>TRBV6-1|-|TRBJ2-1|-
CASNVDLEQAEQFF
TGTGCCAGCAATGTCGACCTGGAACAAGCGGAGCAGTTCTTC
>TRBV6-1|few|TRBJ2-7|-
CASSQGIPYEQYF
TGTGCCAGCAGTCAGGGGATACCCTACGAGCAGTACTTC
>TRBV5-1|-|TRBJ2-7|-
CASGLGQGTNEQYF
TGCGCCAGCGGCTTGGGGCAGGGTACCAACGAGCAGTACTTC
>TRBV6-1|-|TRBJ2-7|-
CASTGRAFSYEQYF
TGTGCCAGCACCGGCAGGGCATTTTCCTACGAGCAGTACTTC
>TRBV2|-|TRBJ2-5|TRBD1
CASRTGTGGETQYF
TGTGCCAGCAGAACCGGGACAGGAGGGGAGACCCAGTACTTC
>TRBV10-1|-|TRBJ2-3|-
CASSEYYTDTQYF
TGCGCCAGCAGTGAATACTACACAGATACGCAGTATTTT
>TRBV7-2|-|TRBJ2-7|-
CASSPVSSYEQYF
TGTGCCAGCAGCCCTGTTAGCTCCTACGAGCAGTACTTC
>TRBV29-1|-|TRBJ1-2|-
CSVGGQFYGYTF
TGCAGCGTTGGCGGACAGTTCTATGGCTACACCTTC
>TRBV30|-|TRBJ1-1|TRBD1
CAFQGTGEAFF
TGTGCCTTCCAGGGGACAGGCGAAGCTTTCTTT
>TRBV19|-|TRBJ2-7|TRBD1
CASSGGQGRAAYEQYF
TGTGCCAGTAGCGGGGGACAGGGGCGAGCCGCCTACGAGCAGTACTTC
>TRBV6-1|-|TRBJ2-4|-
CASSENILYIQYF
TGTGCCAGCAGTGAAAATATCCTTTACATTCAGTACTTC
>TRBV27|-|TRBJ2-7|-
CASSLQTGSYEQYF
TGTGCCAGCAGTTTACAAACAGGCTCCTACGAGCAGTACTTC
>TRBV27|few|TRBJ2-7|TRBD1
CASSFSAGGEQYF
TGTGCCAGCAGTTTCTCCGCAGGGGGCGAGCAGTACTTC
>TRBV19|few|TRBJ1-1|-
CASRMFMGATEAFF
TGTGCCAGTAGGATGTTCATGGGGGCAACTGAAGCTTTCTTT
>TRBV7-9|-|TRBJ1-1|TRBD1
CASSLTGAAFF
TGTGCCAGCAGCTTGACAGGGGCAGCTTTCTTT